These 15 T cell receptor beta chains originate from one sample sequenced in a study of OX40 agonist ivuxolimab in advanced cancers. The table came from immunoSEQ multiplex PCR; TCRdb's copy has only in-frame clones and leaves some out. The sample holds roughly 150,000 clones, roughly 94% seen once. Sequencing used CD4+ or CD8+ T cells sorted from blood, obtained in a trial of the OX40 agonist ivuxolimab. The receptors shown here come from an adult with an advanced solid tumor such as melanoma, head and neck, liver or kidney cancer.

The V gene is TRBV9, the J gene TRBJ1-1, with D uncertain. The length of the CDR3 is 16 residues. The V end lost 4 bases, the J end lost 0 bases, and 16 bases lay between the germline ends. CDR1 SGDLS and CDR2 YYNGEE come from the germline V gene. The CDR3 region has the DNA TGTGCCAGCAGCCCCCGAGGGCGGCCTATGAACACTGAAGCTTTCTTT. This sequence encodes CASSPRGRPMNTEAFF.

The rearrangement links TRBV5-4 to TRBJ2-5; 8 positions match TRBD2. The V segment lost 3 bases and the J segment 7 bases; nucleotides outside the gene matches: 8. CDR3 length: 14 residues. The germline CDR1 and CDR2 sequences are SGHNT and YYREEE (reference sequence). The CDR3 DNA is TGTGCCAGCAGCTCGCGGGAGGCGGGAGGGACCCAGTACTTC. Residues: CASSSREAGGTQYF.

Only a few counts were recorded for this clone. The chain employs TRBV7-2 and TRBJ2-3; tentative D call: TRBD2 (7 bases). The germline V gene encodes CDR1 SGHTA and CDR2 FQGNSA. The CDR3 runs to 14 residues. Deletions cut 5 bases from V and 3 bases from J, with 12 bases between. DNA of the CDR3: TGTGCCAGCAGCCTACAGGGAGGGACAGATACGCAGTATTTT. Its translation is CASSLQGGTDTQYF.

CDR3 loop: CASSLAATDTQYF. The CDR3 DNA sequence: TGTGCCAGCAGCTTGGCGGCCACAGATACGCAGTATTTT. The chain uses TRBV5-6 and TRBJ2-3, with D hard to call. This CDR3 is built from 13 residues. From germline, CDR1 is SGHDT and CDR2 YYEEEE. The V end lost 0 bases, the J end lost 2 bases, and 4 bases lay between the germline ends.

The chain recombines TRBV2 with TRBJ1-4, with TRBD1 as a possible D gene (5 bases). Germline values: CDR1 SNHLY, CDR2 FYNNEI. The CDR3 extends over 13 amino acids. V lost 7 bases to trimming and J lost 7 bases, with 13 bases between them. The CDR3 coding sequence is TGTGCCAGCAAGGGGATAGTGGGTGAAAAACTGTTTTTT. Its protein product is CASKGIVGEKLFF. Using reference TRBV2 and TRBJ1-4 for the parts outside the CDR3, the full variable domain is EPEVTQTPSHQVTQMGQEVILRCVPISNHLYFYWYRQILGQKVEFLVSFYNNEISEKSEIFDDQFSVERPDGSNFTLKIRSTKLEDSAMYFCASKGIVGEKLFFGSGTQLSVL.

V usage is TRBV19 and J usage is TRBJ2-7; 13 nucleotides line up with TRBD2. CDR1 is LNHDA, CDR2 SQIVND, per germline (reference sequence). The CDR3 covers 17 residues. The V and J ends lost 4 bases and 2 bases, in that order; junction bases with no gene match: 8. Here the CDR3 DNA reads TGTGCCAGTAGTACCAGGGTGACTAGCGGGAGGACCTACGAGCAGTACTTC. Protein sequence: CASSTRVTSGRTYEQYF.

V is TRBV5-6 and J is TRBJ1-5, with a possible D match to TRBD1 (5 bases). This CDR3 contains 15 residues. The germline gives CDR1 SGHDT, CDR2 YYEEEE. With 4 bases removed from V and 4 bases from J, the gap between germline ends came to 15 bases. This chain's CDR3 is CASSGGGRFNQPQHF. CDR3 coding DNA: TGTGCCAGCAGCGGGGGGGGACGGTTTAATCAGCCCCAGCATTTT.

In its sample, this clone was seen once. V is TRBV10-3 and J is TRBJ1-2; no reliable D call. Trimming took off 0 bases at V and 4 bases at J, with 9 bases between the two ends. Germline lookup yields CDR1 ENHRY and CDR2 SYGVKD. The CDR3 consists of 14 residues. CDR3 DNA sequence: TGTGCCATCAGTGAGTCGGCGGGAAGCTATGGCTACACCTTC. Translation gives CAISESAGSYGYTF.

The chain combines TRBV5-1 with TRBJ1-1, with 7 bases matching TRBD1. Losses at the gene ends were 5 bases for V and 0 bases for J; bases not matched to a gene: 4. The CDR3 is 14 residues long. Germline V gives CDR1 SGHRS, CDR2 YFSETQ. CDR3 loop: CASRTGMMNTEAFF. The CDR3 DNA is TGCGCCAGCAGGACAGGGATGATGAACACTGAAGCTTTCTTT.

The chain couples TRBV7-2 to TRBJ2-7; D might be TRBD1 (6 bases). V shed 6 bases and J shed 5 bases, with 14 bases lying between them. Per germline, CDR1 SGHTA and CDR2 FQGNSA. The CDR3 consists of 13 residues. The CDR3 nucleotides are TGTGCCAGCAGGCGTCCGGGACAAGACGAGCAGTACTTC. It is translated as CASRRPGQDEQYF.

V and J are TRBV11-1 and TRBJ2-2; tentative D call: TRBD2 (5 bases). Germline V gene sequence: CDR1 SGHAT, CDR2 FQDESV (reference sequence). V lost 8 bases and J 8 bases, leaving 6 bases between the germline ends. CDR3 length: 10 amino acids. In nucleotides, the CDR3 is TGTGCCAGCGGGGAGGGGGAGCTGTTTTTT. It yields the protein CASGEGELFF.

The chain recombines TRBV5-1 with TRBJ2-7, with TRBD2 matching 7 bases. V was clipped by 0 bases and J by 3 bases; unmatched bases: 9. CDR1 SGHRS and CDR2 YFSETQ come from the germline V gene. The CDR3 consists of 16 residues. CDR3 DNA: TGCGCCAGCAGCTTGGTCGTTCGGGAGGTGGGCTACGAGCAGTACTTC. This gives the protein CASSLVVREVGYEQYF.

The chain carries TRBV6-6 and TRBJ2-4; D perhaps matches TRBD1 (6 bases). With 10 bases removed from V and 0 bases from J, the gap between germline ends came to 13 bases. The CDR3 is 14 amino acids. CDR1 is MNHNY and CDR2 is SVGAGI in the germline V gene (reference sequence). CDR3 protein: CATMDRPAKNIQYF. In nucleotides, the CDR3 is TGTGCCACCATGGACAGACCAGCCAAAAACATTCAGTACTTC.

This chain links TRBV5-8 with TRBJ2-1, with TRBD2 matching 8 bases. Per the germline V gene, CDR1 is SGHTS and CDR2 is YDEGEE. Germline trimming cut 4 bases from V and 5 bases from J; bases unmatched to any gene: 11. The CDR3 is made up of 16 amino acids. The CDR3 loop is CASSLPGAGGHNEQFF. The CDR3 DNA is TGTGCCAGCAGCCTTCCTGGGGCGGGGGGCCACAATGAGCAGTTCTTC.

V is TRBV7-8 and J is TRBJ1-4; D unresolved. CDR1 is SGHVS and CDR2 is FQNEAQ in the germline V gene. The CDR3 loop spans 12 amino acids. Trimming shortened V by 2 bases and J by 4 bases, and 2 bases separated the two germline ends. Here the CDR3 DNA reads TGTGCCAGCAGCTTACATAATGAAAAACTGTTTTTT. Translation: CASSLHNEKLFF.